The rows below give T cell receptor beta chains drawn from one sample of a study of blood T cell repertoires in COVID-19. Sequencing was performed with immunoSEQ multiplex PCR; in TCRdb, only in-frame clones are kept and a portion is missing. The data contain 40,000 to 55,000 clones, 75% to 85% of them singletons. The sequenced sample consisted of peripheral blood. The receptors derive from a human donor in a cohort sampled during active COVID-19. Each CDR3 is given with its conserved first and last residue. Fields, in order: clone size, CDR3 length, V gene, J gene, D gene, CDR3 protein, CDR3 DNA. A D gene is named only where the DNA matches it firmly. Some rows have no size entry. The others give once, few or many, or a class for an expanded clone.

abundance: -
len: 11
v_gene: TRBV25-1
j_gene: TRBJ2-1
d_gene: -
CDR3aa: CASRREDEQFF
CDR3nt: TGTGCCAGCAGGAGGGAGGATGAGCAGTTCTTC

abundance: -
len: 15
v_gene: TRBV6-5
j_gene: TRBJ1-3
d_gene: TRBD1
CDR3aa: CASSYRGQGGNTIYF
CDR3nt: TGTGCCAGCAGTTACCGGGGACAGGGAGGAAACACCATATATTTT

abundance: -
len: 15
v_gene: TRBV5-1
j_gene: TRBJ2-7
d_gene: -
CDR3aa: CASSPLANPSGEQYF
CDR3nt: TGCGCCAGCAGCCCTCTGGCAAACCCTAGTGGGGAGCAGTACTTC

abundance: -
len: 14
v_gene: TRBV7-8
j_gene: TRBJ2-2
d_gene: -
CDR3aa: CASSLPANTGELFF
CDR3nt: TGTGCCAGCAGCTTACCAGCGAACACCGGGGAGCTGTTTTTT

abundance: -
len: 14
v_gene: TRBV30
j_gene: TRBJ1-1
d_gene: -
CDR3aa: CAWSRRGGRTEAFF
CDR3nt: TGTGCCTGGAGTCGACGGGGAGGGAGAACTGAAGCTTTCTTT

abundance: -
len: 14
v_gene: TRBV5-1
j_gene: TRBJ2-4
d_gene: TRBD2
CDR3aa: CASSWTSGSYIQYF
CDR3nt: TGCGCCAGCAGTTGGACTAGCGGGAGCTACATTCAGTACTTC

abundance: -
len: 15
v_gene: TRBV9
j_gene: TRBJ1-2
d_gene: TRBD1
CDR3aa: CASSVVDRGLEGYTF
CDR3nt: TGTGCCAGCAGCGTAGTGGACAGGGGTTTAGAGGGCTACACCTTC

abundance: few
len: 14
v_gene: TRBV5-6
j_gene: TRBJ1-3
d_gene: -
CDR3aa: CASSLISSGNTIYF
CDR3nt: TGTGCCAGCAGCTTGATCTCCTCTGGAAACACCATATATTTT

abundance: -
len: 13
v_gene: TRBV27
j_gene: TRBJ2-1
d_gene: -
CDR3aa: CASSSTSEDEQFF
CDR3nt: TGTGCCAGCAGTTCTACTTCGGAGGATGAGCAGTTCTTC

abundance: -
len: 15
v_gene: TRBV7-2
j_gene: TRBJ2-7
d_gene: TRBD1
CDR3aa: CASSFGTGGNYEQYF
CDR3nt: TGTGCCAGCAGCTTCGGGACAGGGGGCAACTACGAGCAGTACTTC

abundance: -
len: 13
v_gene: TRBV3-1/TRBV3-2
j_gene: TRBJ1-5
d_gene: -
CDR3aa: CASSQDRGGPQHF
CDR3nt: TGTGCCAGCAGCCAAGATCGAGGAGGTCCCCAGCATTTT

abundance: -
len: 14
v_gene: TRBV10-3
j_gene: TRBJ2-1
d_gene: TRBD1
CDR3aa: CAISGTGARNEQFF
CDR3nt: TGTGCCATTTCCGGGACAGGGGCGCGGAATGAGCAGTTCTTC

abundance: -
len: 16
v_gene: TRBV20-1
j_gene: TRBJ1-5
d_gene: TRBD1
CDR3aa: CSASGGGDWSNQPQHF
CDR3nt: TGCAGTGCTAGTGGAGGGGGCGACTGGAGCAATCAGCCCCAGCATTTT